This record looks at one T cell receptor (beta chain) sequence and its context. This record comes from a study of cytomegalovirus exposure and HLA in healthy donors. The CDR3 length is 15 residues. Germline-derived CDR1 and CDR2 are SGHAT and FQNNGV. J gave up 1 base and V 6 bases, and 5 bases lay outside the gene matches. Primers for the PCR totalled 60 Vbeta and 13 Jbeta. Only in-frame clones appear in the TCRdb table, and some are missing; sequencing was by immunoSEQ multiplex PCR. The sample records about 130,000 clones, 60% to 85% being singletons. The sequencing input was PBMCs. The sequence derives from a woman in her 40s in good health and CMV-seronegative. The chain has TRBV11-2 and TRBJ2-4; the match to TRBD1 covers 8 bases. The CDR3 reads CASRGQGDAKNIQYF. The CDR3 DNA is TGTGCCAGCAGAGGACAGGGTGATGCCAAAAACATTCAGTACTTC.